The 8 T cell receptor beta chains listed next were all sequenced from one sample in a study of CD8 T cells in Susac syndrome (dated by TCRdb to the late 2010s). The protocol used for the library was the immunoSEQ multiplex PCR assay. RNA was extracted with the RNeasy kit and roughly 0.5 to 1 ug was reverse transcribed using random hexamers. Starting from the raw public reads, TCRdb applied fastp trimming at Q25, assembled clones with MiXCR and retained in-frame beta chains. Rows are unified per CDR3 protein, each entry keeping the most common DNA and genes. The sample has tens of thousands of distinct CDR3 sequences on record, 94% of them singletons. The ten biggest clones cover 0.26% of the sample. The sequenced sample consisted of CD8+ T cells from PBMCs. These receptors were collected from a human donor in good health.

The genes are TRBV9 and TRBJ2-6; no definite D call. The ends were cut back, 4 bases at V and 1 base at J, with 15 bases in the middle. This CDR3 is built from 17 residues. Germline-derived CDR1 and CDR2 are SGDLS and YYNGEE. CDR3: CASSPRQGLSGANVLTF. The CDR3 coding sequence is TGTGCCAGCAGCCCACGACAAGGTCTATCTGGGGCCAACGTCCTGACTTTC.

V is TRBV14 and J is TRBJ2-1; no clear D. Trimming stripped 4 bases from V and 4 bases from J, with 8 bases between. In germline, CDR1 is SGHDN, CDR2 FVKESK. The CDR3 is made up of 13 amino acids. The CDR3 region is CASSPIGYNEQFF. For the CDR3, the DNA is TGTGCCAGCAGCCCCATAGGGTACAATGAGCAGTTCTTC.

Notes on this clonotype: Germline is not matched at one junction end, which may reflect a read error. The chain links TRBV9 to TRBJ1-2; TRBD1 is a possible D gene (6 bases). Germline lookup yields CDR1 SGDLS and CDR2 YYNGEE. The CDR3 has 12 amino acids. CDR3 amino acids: CASRSQGVGYTF. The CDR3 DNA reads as TGTGCTAGCAGATCACAGGGTGTCGGCTACACCTTC.

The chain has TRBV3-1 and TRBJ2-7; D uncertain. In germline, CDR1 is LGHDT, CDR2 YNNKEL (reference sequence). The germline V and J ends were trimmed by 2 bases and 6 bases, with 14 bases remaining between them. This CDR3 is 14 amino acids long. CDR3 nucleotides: TGTGCCAGCAGCCAAAGCCAGGATCCTTTCGAGCAGTACGTC. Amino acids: CASSQSQDPFEQYV.

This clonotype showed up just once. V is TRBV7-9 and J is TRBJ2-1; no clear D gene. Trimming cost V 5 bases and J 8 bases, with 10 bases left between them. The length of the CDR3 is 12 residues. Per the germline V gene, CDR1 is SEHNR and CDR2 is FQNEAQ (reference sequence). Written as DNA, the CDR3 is TGTGCCAGCAGCCACTTTAGGGATGAGCAGTTCTTC. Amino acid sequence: CASSHFRDEQFF.

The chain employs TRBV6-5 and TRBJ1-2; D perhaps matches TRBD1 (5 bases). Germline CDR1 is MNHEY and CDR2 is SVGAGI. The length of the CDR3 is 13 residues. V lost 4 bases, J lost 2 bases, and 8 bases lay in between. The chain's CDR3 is CASSFRENYGYTF. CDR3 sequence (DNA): TGTGCCAGCAGTTTCAGGGAAAACTATGGCTACACCTTC.

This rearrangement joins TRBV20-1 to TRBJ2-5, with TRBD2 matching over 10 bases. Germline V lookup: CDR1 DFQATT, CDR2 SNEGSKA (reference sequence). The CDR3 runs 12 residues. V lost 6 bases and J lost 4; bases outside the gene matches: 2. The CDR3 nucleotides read TGCAGTGCCAGACTAGCGGGAGAGACCCAGTACTTC. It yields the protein CSARLAGETQYF.

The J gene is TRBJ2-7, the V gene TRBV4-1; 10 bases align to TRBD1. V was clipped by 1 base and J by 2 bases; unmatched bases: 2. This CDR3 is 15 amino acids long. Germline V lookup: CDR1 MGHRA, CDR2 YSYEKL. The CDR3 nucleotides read TGCGCCAGCAGCCAAGGAGGACAGGGGGCCTACGAGCAGTACTTC. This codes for CASSQGGQGAYEQYF.